This TCR beta chain was recorded in a study of shared clonotypes between healthy human individuals. Overall study: Donors consisted of two women and three men between 18 and 49.

As concerns this clone: This may arise from a read error, as a much more abundant clone is one base away. Other nucleotide sequences in the sample specify the same CDR3.

The V gene's germline CDR1 is SGHRS and CDR2 YFSETQ. The CDR3 is 11 residues long. Trimming pared 4 bases from V and 5 bases from J, leaving 6 bases between. Deep-level assay runs were performed. Several immunoSEQ plates held equal portions of the genomic DNA taken from each subset. For sorted subsets, roughly 200 ng DNA per replicate equaled around 28,000 T cell genomes. The data were produced by immunoSEQ multiplex PCR, yet TCRdb's version contains in-frame clones alone and is incomplete. The repertoire includes 2 million to 3 million clones, approximately 93% of them detected once, and approximately 0.37% sits in the top ten.

This clonotype originated in a man younger than 30 in good health. Some clones in this sample may be carry-over from other donors' samples. This chain connects TRBV5-1 to TRBJ2-5, with D unclear. Input material: naive CD4+ T cells from PBMCs. This sample's subset: CD45RA+ positively selected. CDR3 nucleotide sequence: TGCGCCAGCAGCGTGGGGGAGACCCAGTACTTC. This codes for CASSVGETQYF. Full variable domain (missing parts from reference TRBV5-1 and TRBJ2-5): KAGVTQTPRYLIKTRGQQVTLSCSPISGHRSVSWYQQTPGQGLQFLFEYFSETQRNKGNFPGRFSGRQFSNSRSEMNVSTLELGDSALYLCASSVGETQYFGPGTRLLVL.